This T cell receptor beta chain is drawn from a study of shared clonotypes between healthy human individuals (dated by TCRdb to the early 2020s). About the full investigation: The cohort comprised a couple of women and a few men aged 18 to 49 years. To estimate repertoire size and how much clonotype sharing occurs between individuals, the study deeply sequenced the blood TCR repertoires of roughly 5 healthy adults. Libraries were prepared and TCR repertoires were sequenced by different laboratories using diverse techniques, in order to increase sequencing depth and limit assay-specific biases. Per donor, leukapheresis produced somewhere between about 0.8 and 9 billion PBMCs.

Comment on this clone: Its antigen is currently not known. No base-level quality is on record; no much larger clone is a single base apart.

The donors were healthy, HIV-negative adults with no recently reported acute infections or vaccinations. Every donor was a Caucasian adult living in Nashville, Tennessee, USA. For unsorted samples, 100 million or so PBMCs were counted, and genomic DNA was extracted using the QIAamp DNA Blood Mini kit. Blood was obtained by leukapheresis, after which PBMCs were separated by Ficoll-Histopaque density gradient centrifugation and cryopreserved in liquid nitrogen vapor phase. Summary of the overall study and its limitations: The small number of donors limited the genetic and exposure-history diversity represented. Sampling was restricted to blood, and TCR repertoires in tissue are likely to differ from TCR repertoires in blood. Pairwise subsampling indicated that sequencing depth was expected to affect the degree of clonotype sharing among donors.

From the cysteine up to the phenylalanine, the CDR3 has a length of 10 residues. Just CDR3 DNA is preserved here, 30 bases in frame from base 1. In the germline V gene (reference sequence), CDR1 corresponds to DFQATT and CDR2 to SNEGSKA. V lost 3 bases and J lost 8 bases; the stretch between them is 7 bases long. Using the deep immunoSEQ assay, multiplex PCR amplified TCR CDR3 regions from genomic DNA. Genomic DNA extracted from each cell subset was distributed evenly over all wells of several immunoSEQ 96-well plates, and each plate served as one replicate. For unsorted PBMC, roughly 0.3 ug of genomic DNA, equivalent to tens of thousands of T cell genomes, went into each replicate PCR. Unsorted PBMC genomic DNA was sequenced across ten immunoSEQ deep assay plates. Purified libraries were quantified with a Qubit 3.0 fluorometer, sized on a Bioanalyzer 2100, and re-quantified with the KAPA Library Quantification kit. Each immunoSEQ 96-well plate was sequenced on its own single-read 150-cycle Illumina NextSeq 550 flow cell. The study's own analysis went as follows. Because only junctional sequences without quality scores were contained in the immunoSEQ output, filtering matching that applied to full-length reads could not be performed. To assign V/J genes and CDR3, sequences were annotated using PyIR, a Python wrapper for IgBLAST v1.9, with IMGT germline references. Reads were removed for weak V/J assignments (E-value above 1e-6), missing CDR3, stop codons, out-of-frame junctions, or ambiguous translated residues. V3J clonotypes were defined as sequences sharing an identical inferred V gene, J gene, and CDR3 amino acid sequence. To compute the percentage overlap between repertoires, the number of shared unique clonotypes was divided by the size of the smaller repertoire. RTK rarefaction, the Chao1 estimator, and Recon v2.1 estimates of unobserved clonotypes were used to assess repertoire richness. TCRdb carries this immuneACCESS record with in-frame sequences only. Its versions omit some clonotypes, under half of them owing to an unresolved V gene in the studies checked, with the rest unexplained. V and J calls and clone size are those listed in that table; D and trimming were worked out from the DNA. For this sample there are about 520,000 clones; 81% appear just once. The ten most abundant clones make up roughly 13% of the sample.

The chain uses TRBV20-1 and TRBJ1-2, with the D gene not confidently named. The specimen was PBMCs. The clonotype was recovered from a woman in her 40s in good health. Some clones in this sample may be carry-over from other donors' samples. The CDR3 in this case is CSARLLGYTF. The bases are TGCAGTGCTAGGTTGCTCGGCTACACCTTC.